This TCR beta chain originates from a study of blood T cell repertoires in COVID-19. Here immunoSEQ multiplex PCR was the method, and the copy in TCRdb shows in-frame clones only, minus some. The data show 100,000 to 150,000 clones, about 86% seen once. The CDR3 runs 17 residues. Germline V gene lookup returns CDR1 LGHDT and CDR2 YNNKEL (reference sequence). Trimming at V came to 0 bases and at J to 5 bases, leaving 3 bases not matched to a gene. The V gene is TRBV3-1 (or the pseudogene TRBV3-2), the J gene TRBJ1-6; 11 bases match TRBD1. Sequenced material: PBMCs or T cells enriched from blood (not recorded which). The TCR originated in a man aged 35 to 55 with acute COVID-19. The CDR3 DNA reads as TGTGCCAGCAGCCAAGATGGACAGGGGGCAAATAATTCACCCCTCCACTTT. Amino acids: CASSQDGQGANNSPLHF.